Sequencing of this T cell receptor (beta chain) was carried out in a study of T-cell memory formation after mild COVID-19. Findings and limits, study-wide: Day 15 to 85 contracting clones showed balanced CD4/CD8; day 15 to 37 expanders favored CD4+.

The CDR3 extends over 16 amino acids. Germline lookup yields CDR1 SGHTA and CDR2 FQGNSA. The junction had 7 bases not matched to a gene; V was cut back by 3 bases and J by 2 bases. On this clonotype: No antigen is known for it.

TCRdb re-called the 5' RACE reads with MiXCR, one entry per CDR3 protein. In the table there are about 470,000 distinct CDR3 sequences, about 20% of which are singletons. This sequence was found in an adult woman who had mild COVID-19 (a few samples of this study predate the infection). Cell type and time point are not known. The chain uses TRBV7-2 and TRBJ2-3, with TRBD2 matching over 8 bases. The specimen was PBMCs or a T cell subset sorted from them (not recorded which). In DNA, the CDR3 is TGTGCCAGCAGCTTGGGACTAGTGGGGCCCACAGATACGCAGTATTTT. Amino acids: CASSLGLVGPTDTQYF.